What follows are 21 T cell receptor beta chains derived from one specimen sequenced in a study of cytomegalovirus exposure and HLA in healthy donors. In the PCR, 60 Vbeta and 13 Jbeta primers were used. Clones were read by immunoSEQ multiplex PCR, and TCRdb kept only the in-frame ones, dropping some. The sample has 150,000 to 200,000 clones. Sequenced: PBMCs. These receptors came from a man younger than 40 in good health and CMV-seronegative.

The rearrangement joins TRBV10-1 to TRBJ1-2; 8 bases agree with TRBD1. V lost 6 bases and J lost 6; bases outside the gene matches: 12. This CDR3 contains 15 residues. CDR1 is WNHNN, CDR2 SYGVQD, per germline (reference sequence). CDR3 region: CASSRTRTGIDGYTF. Here the CDR3 DNA reads TGCGCCAGCAGCCGTACCAGGACAGGGATAGATGGCTACACCTTC.

This CDR3 is CAITERGTPGGNEQFF. The CDR3 coding sequence is TGTGCCATCACCGAAAGGGGGACCCCTGGTGGAAATGAGCAGTTCTTC. The chain couples TRBV10-3 to TRBJ2-1; D may be TRBD1 (6 bases). V shed 7 bases and J shed 7 bases, with 23 bases lying between them. CDR1 and CDR2 (germline): ENHRY, SYGVKD. The CDR3 contains 16 residues.

The chain recombines TRBV30 with TRBJ1-5; 10 nucleotides line up with TRBD1. Germline V gives CDR1 GTSNPN, CDR2 SVGIG (reference sequence). This CDR3 spans 15 amino acids. V lost 0 bases, J lost 9 bases, and 8 bases stayed unmatched. CDR3 DNA: TGTGCCTGGAGTGTCGGGGACAGGGGTGGAGTGCCCCAGCATTTT. It translates to CAWSVGDRGGVPQHF.

The rearrangement joins TRBV5-4 to TRBJ2-2; 8 bases agree with TRBD2. V lost 4 bases and J lost 8; bases outside the gene matches: 10. Germline V gives CDR1 SGHNT, CDR2 YYREEE (reference sequence). The CDR3 is 15 residues long. The chain's CDR3 is CASSPPRGGRGELFF. The CDR3 bases are TGTGCCAGCAGCCCCCCTCGGGGGGGCCGGGGGGAGCTGTTTTTT.

The V gene is TRBV5-6, the J gene TRBJ1-1; 8 bases are a match to TRBD1. After removal of 1 base from V and 1 base from J, the junction contained 3 bases not matched to a gene. CDR1 is SGHDT and CDR2 is YYEEEE in the germline V gene. CDR3 length: 15 amino acids. CDR3 DNA sequence: TGTGCCAGCAGCTTGCCGGACAGGGAGAACACTGAAGCTTTCTTT. Protein product: CASSLPDRENTEAFF.

The gene calls are TRBV19 and TRBJ2-1, with D possibly TRBD2 on 5 matching bases. Germline CDR1 reads LNHDA; CDR2 reads SQIVND (reference sequence). This CDR3 is built from 15 residues. Trimming cost V 8 bases and J 4 bases, with 18 bases left between them. The CDR3: CASSPAWTSYNEQFF. In DNA form, the CDR3 reads TGTGCCAGTTCCCCCGCTTGGACTTCATACAATGAGCAGTTCTTC.

This chain uses TRBV6-5 with TRBJ1-5; perhaps TRBD1 as D (6 bases). CDR1 and CDR2 from the germline V gene are MNHEY and SVGAGI. The CDR3 spans 15 residues. The V gene lost 6 bases and the J gene lost 9 bases, with 21 bases spanning the gap. CDR3 sequence reads: CASSPPGAGGRPQHF. In DNA, the CDR3 is TGTGCCAGCAGCCCCCCAGGGGCGGGGGGGAGGCCCCAGCATTTT.

The rearrangement joins TRBV2 to TRBJ2-2; D might be TRBD2 (5 bases). CDR3 length: 15 residues. Germline CDR1 reads SNHLY; CDR2 reads FYNNEI. Between the trimmed V and J ends, which lost 4 bases and 8 bases, there was a span of 17 bases. DNA for the CDR3: TGTGCCAGCAGTGGACTCGAGGGTATAGGAGGGGAGCTGTTTTTT. This codes for CASSGLEGIGGELFF.

The chain uses TRBV7-6 and TRBJ1-5; tentative D call: TRBD1 (6 bases). The length of the CDR3 is 14 residues. The V end lost 4 bases, the J end lost 9 bases, and 16 bases lay between the germline ends. Germline-derived CDR1 and CDR2 are SGHVS and FNYEAQ. In nucleotides, the CDR3 is TGTGCCAGCAGCTCGGACAGCCGCTTTAGGCCCCAGCATTTT. It codes for CASSSDSRFRPQHF.

J is TRBJ1-4 and V is TRBV5-1; no firm D call. The germline gives CDR1 SGHRS, CDR2 YFSETQ. Trimming took 5 bases from V and 4 from J, leaving 3 bases between them. The CDR3 has 11 residues. CDR3 DNA: TGCGCCAGCAGTTATAATGAAAAACTGTTTTTT. It codes for CASSYNEKLFF.

The chain couples TRBV30 to TRBJ2-3; perhaps TRBD1 as D (5 bases). Trimming left V 0 bases short and J 4 bases short, with 8 bases between. CDR1 GTSNPN and CDR2 SVGIG come from the germline V gene (reference sequence). CDR3 length: 13 amino acids. CDR3 region: CAWSVRRADTQYF. In DNA, the CDR3 is TGTGCCTGGAGTGTACGCAGGGCAGATACGCAGTATTTT.

On this clone: The same CDR3 can be traced to other DNA sequences in this sample. The V and J genes are TRBV27 and TRBJ1-6; weak D call: TRBD1 (6 bases). Trimming pared 5 bases from V and 10 bases from J, leaving 12 bases between. This CDR3 region has 13 residues. The germline gives CDR1 MNHEY, CDR2 SMNVEV (reference sequence). Here the CDR3 reads CASSLGTFSPLHF. CDR3 nucleotide sequence: TGTGCCAGCAGTCTAGGGACATTCTCACCCCTCCACTTT.

This chain connects TRBV12-5 to TRBJ2-3; 12 bases line up with TRBD1. Per germline, CDR1 LGHNT and CDR2 FRNRAP. CDR3 length: 18 residues. Trimming removed 9 bases from V and 5 bases from J; junction bases left unmatched: 18. CDR3 nucleotides: TGTGCTAGGAGGAGTTTAATTGGGGACAGGGGGCGCGGAGATACGCAGTATTTT. Protein sequence: CARRSLIGDRGRGDTQYF.

The CDR3 coding sequence is TGTGCCAGCAGTATGGGACAAGACTATGGCTACACCTTC. Translation: CASSMGQDYGYTF. The rearrangement uses TRBV28 and TRBJ1-2; TRBD1 is a possible D gene (6 bases). CDR1 is MDHEN, CDR2 SYDVKM, per germline. V lost 5 bases to trimming and J lost 3 bases, with 10 bases between them. CDR3 size: 13 residues.

J is TRBJ1-1 and V is TRBV25-1; weak D call: TRBD1 (6 bases). V lost 2 bases and J lost 2, with 9 bases in between. The CDR3 extends over 14 amino acids. Germline CDR1 and CDR2: MGHDK and SYGVNS. The CDR3 DNA sequence: TGTGCCAGCAGTGAACAGGGGTTCAACACTGAAGCTTTCTTT. The encoded protein is CASSEQGFNTEAFF.

The rearrangement links TRBV19 to TRBJ1-2; the match to TRBD1 covers 8 bases. CDR3 size: 16 residues. Germline V gives CDR1 LNHDA, CDR2 SQIVND (reference sequence). V was pared by 5 bases and J by 2 bases, with 10 bases of the junction left unmatched. CDR3 in amino acids: CASSATGTGLNYGYTF. The DNA for the CDR3 is TGTGCCAGTAGTGCAACCGGGACAGGCCTCAACTATGGCTACACCTTC.

The rearrangement joins TRBV28 to TRBJ2-7; TRBD1 aligns across 10 bases. The CDR3 has 13 amino acids. CDR1 MDHEN and CDR2 SYDVKM come from the germline V gene. V shed 8 bases and J 5 bases; nucleotides not matched to a gene: 6. CDR3 loop: CASYRDRGNEQYF. CDR3 DNA sequence: TGTGCCAGCTATCGGGACAGGGGTAACGAGCAGTACTTC.

The rearrangement uses TRBV27 and TRBJ2-1; D might be TRBD2 (5 bases). The CDR3 is made up of 12 amino acids. Looked up from germline, CDR1 is MNHEY and CDR2 is SMNVEV (reference sequence). Trimming removed 3 bases from V and 10 bases from J, with 10 bases in between. CDR3 sequence (DNA): TGTGCCAGCAGTTTTCTTCCGGGGGAGCAGTTCTTC. It codes for CASSFLPGEQFF.

The J gene is TRBJ2-1, the V gene TRBV30; TRBD2 matches 8 bases. V shed 3 bases, J shed 4 bases, and the junction held 5 bases outside the gene matches. In germline, CDR1 is GTSNPN, CDR2 SVGIG (reference sequence). The CDR3 spans 14 residues. As DNA, the CDR3 is TGTGCCTGGAGCCGCCGGGGGGGGTACAATGAGCAGTTCTTC. It specifies CAWSRRGGYNEQFF. Variable domain in full (rest from reference TRBV30 and TRBJ2-1): SQTIHQWPATLVQPVGSPLSLECTVEGTSNPNLYWYRQAAGRGLQLLFYSVGIGQISSEVPQNLSASRPQDRQFILSSKKLLLSDSGFYLCAWSRRGGYNEQFFGPGTRLTVL.

The chain is built from TRBV25-1 and TRBJ2-3, with a possible D match to TRBD2 (6 bases). The V gene lost 11 bases and the J gene lost 2 bases, with 11 bases spanning the gap. CDR1 and CDR2 (germline): MGHDK, SYGVNS. This CDR3 is built from 12 residues. The CDR3 is CASEGTTDTQYF. The CDR3 DNA sequence: TGTGCCTCGGAGGGAACCACAGATACGCAGTATTTT.

V usage is TRBV28 and J usage is TRBJ2-2; D unresolved. The CDR3 has 13 amino acids. Germline V gene sequence: CDR1 MDHEN, CDR2 SYDVKM. Between the trimmed V and J ends, which lost 5 bases and 6 bases, there was a span of 10 bases. The CDR3 loop is CASSPSGAGELFF. The CDR3 DNA is TGTGCCAGCAGTCCCTCGGGTGCCGGGGAGCTGTTTTTT.